This entry concerns a single TCR beta chain. This entry comes from a study of T cell changes during pregnancy in multiple sclerosis. Trimming took 3 bases from V and 2 from J; bases not matched to a gene: 7. The germline V gene encodes CDR1 LGHNA and CDR2 YSLEER. The CDR3 totals 16 residues. Clones were sequenced by immunoSEQ multiplex PCR, and TCRdb holds only the in-frame ones, with some missing. Of about 67,000 clones in the sample, around 89% were seen once. The chain couples TRBV4-3 to TRBJ1-5; 7 nucleotides align to TRBD1. The material was peripheral blood, obtained in the first trimester of pregnancy. The receptor comes from a female donor with multiple sclerosis, enrolled in a pregnancy study. CDR3 loop: CASSQAWTGGNQPQHF. The CDR3 coding sequence is TGCGCCAGCAGCCAGGCTTGGACAGGCGGCAATCAGCCCCAGCATTTT.